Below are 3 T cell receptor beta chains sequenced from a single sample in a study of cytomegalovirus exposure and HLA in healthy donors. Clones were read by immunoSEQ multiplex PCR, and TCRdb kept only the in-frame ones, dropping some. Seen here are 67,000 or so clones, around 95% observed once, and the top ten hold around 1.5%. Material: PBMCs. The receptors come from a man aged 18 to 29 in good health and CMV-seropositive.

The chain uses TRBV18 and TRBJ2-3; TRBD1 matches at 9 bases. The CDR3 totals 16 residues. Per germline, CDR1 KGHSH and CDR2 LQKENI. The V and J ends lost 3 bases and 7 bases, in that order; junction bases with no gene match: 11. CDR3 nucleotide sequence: TGTGCCAGCTCACCCTCCGGGACAGGGTCCCCACATACGCAGTATTTT. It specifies CASSPSGTGSPHTQYF.

This CDR3 reads CASSLWGSGGVNEQFF. CDR3 sequence (DNA): TGTGCCAGCAGTTTATGGGGGAGCGGGGGGGTCAATGAGCAGTTCTTC. The V call is TRBV27, the J call TRBJ2-1, with TRBD2 identical over 10 bases. In germline, CDR1 is MNHEY, CDR2 SMNVEV (reference sequence). With 1 base clipped from V and 6 bases from J, the junction kept 6 bases outside the gene matches. The CDR3 spans 16 residues.

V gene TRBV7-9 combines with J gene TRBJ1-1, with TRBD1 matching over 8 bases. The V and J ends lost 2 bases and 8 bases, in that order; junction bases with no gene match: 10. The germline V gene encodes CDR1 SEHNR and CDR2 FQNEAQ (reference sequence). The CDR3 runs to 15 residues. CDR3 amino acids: CASSLSVGTGREAFF. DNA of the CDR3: TGTGCCAGCAGCTTATCAGTAGGGACAGGTCGGGAAGCTTTCTTT.